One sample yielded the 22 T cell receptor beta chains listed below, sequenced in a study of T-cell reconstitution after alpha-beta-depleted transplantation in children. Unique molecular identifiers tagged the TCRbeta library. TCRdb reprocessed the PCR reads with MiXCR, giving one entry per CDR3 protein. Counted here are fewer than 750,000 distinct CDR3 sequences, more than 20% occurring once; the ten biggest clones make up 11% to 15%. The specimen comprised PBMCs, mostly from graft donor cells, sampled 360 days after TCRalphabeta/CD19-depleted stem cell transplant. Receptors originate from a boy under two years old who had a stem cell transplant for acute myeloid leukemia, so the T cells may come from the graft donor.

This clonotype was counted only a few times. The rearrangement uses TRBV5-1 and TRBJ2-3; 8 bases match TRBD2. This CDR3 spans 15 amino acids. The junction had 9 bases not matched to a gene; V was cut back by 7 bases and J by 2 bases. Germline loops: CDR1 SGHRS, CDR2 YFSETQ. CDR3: CASATGTRSTDTQYF. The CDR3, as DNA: TGCGCCAGCGCTACCGGGACTAGATCCACAGATACGCAGTATTTT.

DNA for the CDR3: TGCAGCGTTGCCCACAATGAGCAGTTCTTC. Translated, it gives CSVAHNEQFF. The V gene is TRBV29-1, the J gene TRBJ2-1, with D unclear. The V end was cut by 4 bases, the J end by 5 bases, with 3 bases between. The CDR3 has 10 amino acids. The germline gives CDR1 SQVTM, CDR2 ANQGSEA.

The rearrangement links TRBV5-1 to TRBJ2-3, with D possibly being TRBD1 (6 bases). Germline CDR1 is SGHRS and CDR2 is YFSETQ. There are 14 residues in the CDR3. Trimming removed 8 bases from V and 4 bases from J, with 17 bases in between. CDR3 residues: CASLQGLGSDTQYF. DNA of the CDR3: TGCGCCAGTCTACAGGGATTAGGCTCAGATACGCAGTATTTT.

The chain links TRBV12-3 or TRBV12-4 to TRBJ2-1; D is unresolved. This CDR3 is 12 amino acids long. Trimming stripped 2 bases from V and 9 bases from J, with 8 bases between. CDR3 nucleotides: TGTGCCAGCAGTTTATGGTTCGGTGAGCAGTTCTTC. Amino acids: CASSLWFGEQFF.

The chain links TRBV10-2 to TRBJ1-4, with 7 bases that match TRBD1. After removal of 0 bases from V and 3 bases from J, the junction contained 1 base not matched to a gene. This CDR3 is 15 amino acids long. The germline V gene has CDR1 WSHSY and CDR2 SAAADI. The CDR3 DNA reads TGCGCCAGCAGTGAGTCGACAGGGTCTAATGAAAAACTGTTTTTT. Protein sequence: CASSESTGSNEKLFF.

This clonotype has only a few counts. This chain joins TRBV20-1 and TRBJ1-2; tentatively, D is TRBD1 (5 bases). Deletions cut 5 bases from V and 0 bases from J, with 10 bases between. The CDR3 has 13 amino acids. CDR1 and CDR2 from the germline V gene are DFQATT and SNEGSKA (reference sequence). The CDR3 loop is CSARARANYGYTF. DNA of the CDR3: TGCAGTGCTCGAGCCAGGGCTAACTATGGCTACACCTTC.

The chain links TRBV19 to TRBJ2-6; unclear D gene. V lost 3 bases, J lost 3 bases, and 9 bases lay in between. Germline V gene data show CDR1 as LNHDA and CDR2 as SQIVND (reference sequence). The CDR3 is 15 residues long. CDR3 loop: CASSMSRYGANVLTF. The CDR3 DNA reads TGTGCCAGTAGTATGTCCAGGTATGGGGCCAACGTCCTGACTTTC.

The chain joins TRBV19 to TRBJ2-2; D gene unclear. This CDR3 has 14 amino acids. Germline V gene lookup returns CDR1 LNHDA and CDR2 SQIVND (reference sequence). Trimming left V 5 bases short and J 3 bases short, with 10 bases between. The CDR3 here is CASSRPVDTGELFF. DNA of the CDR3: TGTGCCAGTAGTCGGCCGGTGGACACCGGGGAGCTGTTTTTT.

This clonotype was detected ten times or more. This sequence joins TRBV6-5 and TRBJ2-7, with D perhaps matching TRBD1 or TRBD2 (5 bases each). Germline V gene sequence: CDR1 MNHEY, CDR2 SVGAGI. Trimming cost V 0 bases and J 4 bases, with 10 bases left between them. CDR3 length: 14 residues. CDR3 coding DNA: TGTGCCAGCAGTTACTCGGCCAGGGAGTACGAGCAGTACTTC. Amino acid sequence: CASSYSAREYEQYF.

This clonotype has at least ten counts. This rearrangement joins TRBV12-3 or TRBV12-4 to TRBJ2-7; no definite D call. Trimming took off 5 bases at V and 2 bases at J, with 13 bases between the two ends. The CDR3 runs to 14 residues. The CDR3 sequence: CASSRVPSAYEQYF. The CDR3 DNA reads TGTGCCAGCAGTAGGGTACCCTCCGCCTACGAGCAGTACTTC.

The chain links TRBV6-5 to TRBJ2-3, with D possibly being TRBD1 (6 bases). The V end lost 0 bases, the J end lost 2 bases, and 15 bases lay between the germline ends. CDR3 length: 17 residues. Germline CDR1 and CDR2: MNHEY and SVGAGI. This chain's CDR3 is CASSYSGTYVDTDTQYF. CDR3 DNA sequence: TGTGCCAGCAGTTACTCGGGGACATACGTTGACACAGATACGCAGTATTTT.

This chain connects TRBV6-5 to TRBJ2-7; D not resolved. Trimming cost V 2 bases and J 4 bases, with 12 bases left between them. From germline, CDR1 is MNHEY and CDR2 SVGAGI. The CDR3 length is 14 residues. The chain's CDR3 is CASSYLGVGYEQYF. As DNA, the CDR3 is TGTGCCAGCAGTTACCTGGGTGTAGGGTACGAGCAGTACTTC.

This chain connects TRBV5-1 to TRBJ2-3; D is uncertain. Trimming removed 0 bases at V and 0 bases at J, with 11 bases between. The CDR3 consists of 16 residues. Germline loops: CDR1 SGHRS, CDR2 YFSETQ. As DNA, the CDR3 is TGCGCCAGCAGCTTGGCGGCATTCCGAAGCACAGATACGCAGTATTTT. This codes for CASSLAAFRSTDTQYF.

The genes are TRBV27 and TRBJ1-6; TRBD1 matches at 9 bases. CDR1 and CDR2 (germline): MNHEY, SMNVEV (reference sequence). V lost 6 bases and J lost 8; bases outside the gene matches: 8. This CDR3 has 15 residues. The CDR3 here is CASRPGQGSYSPLHF. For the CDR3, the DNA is TGTGCCAGCAGGCCGGGACAGGGTTCCTATTCACCCCTCCACTTT.

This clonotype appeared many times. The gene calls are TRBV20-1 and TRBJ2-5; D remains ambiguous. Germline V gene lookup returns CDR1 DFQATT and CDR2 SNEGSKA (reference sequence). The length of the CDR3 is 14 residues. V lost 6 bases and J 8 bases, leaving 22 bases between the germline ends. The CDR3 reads CSALVRSAWETQYF. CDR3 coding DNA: TGCAGTGCCTTAGTCCGAAGCGCATGGGAAACCCAGTACTTC.

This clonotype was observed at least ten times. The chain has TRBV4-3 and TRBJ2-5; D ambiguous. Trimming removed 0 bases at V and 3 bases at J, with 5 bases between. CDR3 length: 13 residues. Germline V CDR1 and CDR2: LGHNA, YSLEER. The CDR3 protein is CASSQDPEETQYF. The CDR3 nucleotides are TGCGCCAGCAGCCAAGATCCCGAAGAGACCCAGTACTTC.

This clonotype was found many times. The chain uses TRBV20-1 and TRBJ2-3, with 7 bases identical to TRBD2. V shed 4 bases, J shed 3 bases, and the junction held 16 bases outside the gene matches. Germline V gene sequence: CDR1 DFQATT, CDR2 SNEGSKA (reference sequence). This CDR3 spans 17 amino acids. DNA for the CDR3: TGCAGTGCTATTCTCCTCTTAACTAGCGAGTTAACAGATACGCAGTATTTT. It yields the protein CSAILLLTSELTDTQYF.

DNA for the CDR3: TGCGCCAGCAGCCAAGATCACCGGGATTGGAGGCCAACTAATGAAAAACTGTTTTTT. Protein product: CASSQDHRDWRPTNEKLFF. The chain joins TRBV4-3 to TRBJ1-4, with unresolved D. Germline V lookup: CDR1 LGHNA, CDR2 YSLEER. V was trimmed by 0 bases and J by 0 bases, leaving 17 bases between them. The CDR3 contains 19 residues.

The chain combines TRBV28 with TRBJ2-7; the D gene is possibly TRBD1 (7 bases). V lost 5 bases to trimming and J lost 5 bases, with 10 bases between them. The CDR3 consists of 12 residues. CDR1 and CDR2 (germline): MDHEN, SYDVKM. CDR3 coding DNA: TGTGCCAGCAGTCCAGGGGGGCACGAGCAGTACGTC. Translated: CASSPGGHEQYV.

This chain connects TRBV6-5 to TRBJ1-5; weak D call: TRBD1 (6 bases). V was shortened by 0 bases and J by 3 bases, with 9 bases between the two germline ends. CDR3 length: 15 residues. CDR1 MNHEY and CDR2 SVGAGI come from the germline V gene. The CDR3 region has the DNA TGTGCCAGCAGTTACTCGAACAGGGTCAATCAGCCCCAGCATTTT. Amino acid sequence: CASSYSNRVNQPQHF.

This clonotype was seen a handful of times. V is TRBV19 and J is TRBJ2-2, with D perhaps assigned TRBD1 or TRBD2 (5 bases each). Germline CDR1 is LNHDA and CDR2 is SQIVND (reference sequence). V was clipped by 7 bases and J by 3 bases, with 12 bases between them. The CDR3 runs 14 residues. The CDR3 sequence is CASNPGADTGELFF. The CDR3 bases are TGTGCCAGTAACCCCGGGGCGGACACCGGGGAGCTGTTTTTT.

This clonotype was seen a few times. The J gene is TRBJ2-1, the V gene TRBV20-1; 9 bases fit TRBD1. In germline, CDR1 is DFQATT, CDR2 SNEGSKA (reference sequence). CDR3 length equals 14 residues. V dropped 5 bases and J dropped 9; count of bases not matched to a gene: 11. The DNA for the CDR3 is TGCAGTGCTGAACCGGGACAGGGAATAAGTGAGCAGTTCTTC. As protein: CSAEPGQGISEQFF.